The rows below give T cell receptor beta chains drawn from one sample of a study of blood T cell repertoires in COVID-19. The assay was immunoSEQ multiplex PCR, and TCRdb's table has in-frame clones only and misses some. Of 35,000 to 45,000 clones listed, 60% to 85% are singletons. The sample consisted of peripheral blood. Receptors originate from an elderly woman with acute or convalescent COVID-19. The CDR3 runs from the conserved cysteine through the conserved F or W. Not all rows give a size; the values are once, few, many and, for expanded clones, a class.

>NA|16|TRBV5-1
CASSPGTSGITGELFF
>NA|15|TRBV2
CASSYRGYSNQPQHF
>NA|14|TRBV19
CASSSHSPPDTQYF
>NA|13|TRBV5-6
CASSPTGIYEQYF
>NA|12|TRBV30
CAWSVSGYGYTF
>few|14|TRBV5-1
CAAGTGLQGDTQYF
>NA|15|TRBV18
CASSPETGAVSEAFF
>NA|15|TRBV15
CATSREGQGIYGYTF
>NA|14|TRBV12-5
CASGLTLAYNEQFF
>NA|11|TRBV3-1/TRBV3-2
CASSYSYEQYF
>NA|15|TRBV7-8
CASSLRREQLYEQYF
>NA|18|TRBV3-1/TRBV3-2
CASSQDTVGASSNQPQHF
>NA|15|TRBV28
CASSFGGTGANTQYF
>NA|15|TRBV27
CASSFAGGGKNIQYF
>NA|15|TRBV5-4
CASSLEGAANYGYTF
>few|12|TRBV2
CASSEANTEAFF
>once|16|TRBV29-1
CSVFDISASTNYGYTF
>NA|14|TRBV10-3
CAISPGRSSYEQYF
>NA|16|TRBV9
CASSVRDRVKQETQYF
>NA|13|TRBV7-6
CASSLGSELSYTF
>NA|16|TRBV6-5
CASSYSLSGVTYEQYF
>NA|12|TRBV7-9
CASTAQTYGYTF
>few|15|TRBV5-6
CASRLKTGTNTEAFF
>NA|15|TRBV7-9
CASSPRGGVTNEQYF
>NA|15|TRBV7-2
CASSSTGQGGSPLHF
>NA|16|TRBV7-2
CASSLPWTGGSYGYTF
>few|14|TRBV5-1
CASSGTSGPYEQYF
>once|12|TRBV19
CASSILNQPQHF
>NA|13|TRBV5-5
CASSFAPGEVGHF
>few|16|TRBV11-2
CASSLAGVRPTDTQYF
>NA|15|TRBV5-1
CASTSGLAEYNEQFF
>NA|13|TRBV29-1
CSSRKQIGGELFF
>few|14|TRBV7-2
CASSGSGSFTQQYF
>NA|16|TRBV11-2
CASSLDGTGVWETQYF
>NA|14|TRBV7-6
CASSLEDRGETQYF
>NA|14|TRBV28
CASTPGQDPNRQFF
>NA|15|TRBV2
CASSEAGTSRYEQYF
>NA|14|TRBV7-3
CASSSSGATGELFF
>NA|15|TRBV7-9
CASSSSGRLQETQYF
>NA|13|TRBV9
CASSEVPGEPQHF
>NA|13|TRBV4-3
CASSQDLGYEQYF
>NA|15|TRBV6-5
CASISLGGQGNGYTF